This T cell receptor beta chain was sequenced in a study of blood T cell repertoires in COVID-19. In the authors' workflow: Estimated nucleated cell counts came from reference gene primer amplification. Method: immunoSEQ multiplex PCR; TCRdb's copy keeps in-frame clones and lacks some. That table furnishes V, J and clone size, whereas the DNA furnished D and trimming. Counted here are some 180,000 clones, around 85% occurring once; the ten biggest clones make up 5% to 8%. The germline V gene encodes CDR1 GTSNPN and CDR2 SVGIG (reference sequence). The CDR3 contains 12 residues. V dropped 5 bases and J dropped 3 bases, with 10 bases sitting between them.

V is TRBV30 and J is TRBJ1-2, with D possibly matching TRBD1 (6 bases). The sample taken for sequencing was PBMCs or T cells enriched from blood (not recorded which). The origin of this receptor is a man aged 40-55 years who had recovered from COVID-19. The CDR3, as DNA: TGTGCCTGGGGAAAGGGGGACTATGGCTACACCTTC. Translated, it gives CAWGKGDYGYTF. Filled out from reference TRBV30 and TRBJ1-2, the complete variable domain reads SQTIHQWPATLVQPVGSPLSLECTVEGTSNPNLYWYRQAAGRGLQLLFYSVGIGQISSEVPQNLSASRPQDRQFILSSKKLLLSDSGFYLCAWGKGDYGYTFGSGTRLTVV.